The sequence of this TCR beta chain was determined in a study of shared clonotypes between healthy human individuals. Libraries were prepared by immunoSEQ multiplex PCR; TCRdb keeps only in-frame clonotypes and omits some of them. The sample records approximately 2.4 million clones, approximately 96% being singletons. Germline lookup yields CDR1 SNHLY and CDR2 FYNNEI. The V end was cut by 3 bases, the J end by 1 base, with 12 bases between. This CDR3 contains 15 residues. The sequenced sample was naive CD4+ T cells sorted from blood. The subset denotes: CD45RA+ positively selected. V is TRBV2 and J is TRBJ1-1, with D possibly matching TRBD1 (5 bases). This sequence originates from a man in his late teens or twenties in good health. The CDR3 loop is CASSEDTGQNTEAFF. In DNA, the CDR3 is TGTGCCAGCAGTGAGGATACCGGACAGAACACTGAAGCTTTCTTT. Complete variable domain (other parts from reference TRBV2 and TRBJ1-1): EPEVTQTPSHQVTQMGQEVILRCVPISNHLYFYWYRQILGQKVEFLVSFYNNEISEKSEIFDDQFSVERPDGSNFTLKIRSTKLEDSAMYFCASSEDTGQNTEAFFGQGTRLTVV.